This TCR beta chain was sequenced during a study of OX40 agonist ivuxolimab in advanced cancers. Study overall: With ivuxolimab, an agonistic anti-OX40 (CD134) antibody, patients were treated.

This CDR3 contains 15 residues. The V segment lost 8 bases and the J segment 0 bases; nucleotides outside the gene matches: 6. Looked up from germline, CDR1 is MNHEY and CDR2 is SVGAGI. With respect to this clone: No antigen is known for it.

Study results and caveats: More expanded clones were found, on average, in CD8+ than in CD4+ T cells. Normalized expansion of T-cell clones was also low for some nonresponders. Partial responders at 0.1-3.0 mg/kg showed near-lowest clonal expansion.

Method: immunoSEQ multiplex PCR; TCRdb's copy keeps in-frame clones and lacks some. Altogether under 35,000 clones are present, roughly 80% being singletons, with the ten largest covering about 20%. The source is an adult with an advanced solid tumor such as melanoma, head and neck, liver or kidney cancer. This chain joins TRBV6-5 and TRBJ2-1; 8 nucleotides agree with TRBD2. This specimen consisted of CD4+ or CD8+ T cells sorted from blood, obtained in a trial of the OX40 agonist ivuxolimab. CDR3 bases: TGTGCCAGCTTTGGGAGCGGGAGCTCCTACAATGAGCAGTTCTTC. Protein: CASFGSGSSYNEQFF.